One sample yielded the 5 T cell receptor beta chains listed below, sequenced in a study of blood T cell repertoires in COVID-19. Assay used: immunoSEQ multiplex PCR; TCRdb lists only in-frame clones, some missing. The data contain 110,000 to 150,000 clones, approximately 90% of them singletons. Sequencing was performed on peripheral blood. Every receptor here comes from a woman aged 40-49 years with acute or convalescent COVID-19.

The chain carries TRBV5-1 and TRBJ2-7; maybe TRBD2 (6 bases). This CDR3 has 13 amino acids. Between the trimmed V and J ends, which lost 7 bases and 2 bases, there was a span of 13 bases. CDR1 and CDR2 (germline): SGHRS, YFSETQ. The CDR3 is CASGGTRAYEQYF. CDR3 coding DNA: TGCGCCAGCGGCGGGACCCGGGCCTACGAGCAGTACTTC.

The chain carries TRBV6-5 and TRBJ1-2; 9 bases map to TRBD1. The CDR3 sequence is 14 residues long. CDR1 is MNHEY and CDR2 is SVGAGI in the germline V gene. J was trimmed by 5 bases and V by 6 bases; bases with no gene match: 7. CDR3 in DNA: TGTGCCAGCAGATCGGGACAGGGAGCATATGGCTACACCTTC. Amino acid sequence: CASRSGQGAYGYTF.

The J gene is TRBJ1-4, the V gene TRBV25-1; D not resolved. The V end was cut by 5 bases, the J end by 7 bases, with 14 bases between. This CDR3 has 14 amino acids. CDR1 is MGHDK, CDR2 SYGVNS, per germline. CDR3 sequence reads: CASSRDGGGEKLFF. The CDR3 nucleotides read TGTGCCAGCAGTCGAGACGGTGGAGGTGAAAAACTGTTTTTT.

In this sample, this clone turned up once. The rearrangement uses TRBV6-5 and TRBJ1-1; 7 bases are shared with TRBD1. Losses at the gene ends were 3 bases for V and 0 bases for J; bases not matched to a gene: 4. The CDR3 is made up of 15 amino acids. The V gene's germline CDR1 is MNHEY and CDR2 SVGAGI. CDR3 amino acids: CASSYRGLMNTEAFF. The CDR3 bases are TGTGCCAGCAGTTATAGGGGGCTTATGAACACTGAAGCTTTCTTT.

This chain links TRBV30 with TRBJ2-7; D gene unclear. Germline loops: CDR1 GTSNPN, CDR2 SVGIG (reference sequence). The CDR3 has 12 residues. With 0 bases removed from V and 5 bases from J, the gap between germline ends came to 8 bases. CDR3 in DNA: TGTGCCTGGAGTGTGACTCGCCACGAGCAGTACTTC. This translates into CAWSVTRHEQYF. The full variable domain, rest sourced from reference TRBV30 and TRBJ2-7, is SQTIHQWPATLVQPVGSPLSLECTVEGTSNPNLYWYRQAAGRGLQLLFYSVGIGQISSEVPQNLSASRPQDRQFILSSKKLLLSDSGFYLCAWSVTRHEQYFGPGTRLTVT.